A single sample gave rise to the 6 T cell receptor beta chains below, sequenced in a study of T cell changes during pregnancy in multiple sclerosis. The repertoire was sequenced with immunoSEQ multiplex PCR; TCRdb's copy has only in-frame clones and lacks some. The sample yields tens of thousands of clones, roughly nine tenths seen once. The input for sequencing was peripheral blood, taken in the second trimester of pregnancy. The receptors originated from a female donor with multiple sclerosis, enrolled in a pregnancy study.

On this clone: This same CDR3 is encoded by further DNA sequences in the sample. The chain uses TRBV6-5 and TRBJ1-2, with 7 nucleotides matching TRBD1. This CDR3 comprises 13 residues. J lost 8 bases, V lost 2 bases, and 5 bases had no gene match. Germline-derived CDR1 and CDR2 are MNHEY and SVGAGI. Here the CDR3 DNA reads TGTGCCAGCAGTTACCGACAGGGTGGCGGCTACACCTTC. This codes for CASSYRQGGGYTF.

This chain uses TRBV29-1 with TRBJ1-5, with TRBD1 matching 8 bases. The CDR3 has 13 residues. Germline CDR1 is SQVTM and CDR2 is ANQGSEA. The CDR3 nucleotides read TGCAGTGTCAGGACAGGGATTTCTCAGCCCCAGCATTTT. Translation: CSVRTGISQPQHF.

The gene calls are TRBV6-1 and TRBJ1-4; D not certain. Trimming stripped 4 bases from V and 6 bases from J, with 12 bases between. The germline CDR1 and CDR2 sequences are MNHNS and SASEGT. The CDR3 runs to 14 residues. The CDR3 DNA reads TGTGCCAGCAGTGCCCCGAGGTTGCATGAAAAACTGTTTTTT. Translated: CASSAPRLHEKLFF.

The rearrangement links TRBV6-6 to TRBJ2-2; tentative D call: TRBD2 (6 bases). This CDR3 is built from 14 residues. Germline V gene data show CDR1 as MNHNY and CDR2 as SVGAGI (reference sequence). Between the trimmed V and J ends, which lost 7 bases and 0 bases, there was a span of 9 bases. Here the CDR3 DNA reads TGTGCCAGCATGAGGACTACGAACACCGGGGAGCTGTTTTTT. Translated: CASMRTTNTGELFF.

This CDR3 reads CARSLQGKAYEQYF. CDR3 coding DNA: TGTGCCAGAAGCTTGCAGGGGAAAGCCTACGAGCAGTACTTC. The chain uses TRBV5-3 and TRBJ2-7; possible D gene TRBD1, 6 bases. TRBV5-3 is an ORF, and what it does is uncertain. With 1 base removed from V and 2 bases from J, the gap between germline ends came to 10 bases. This CDR3 region has 14 residues.

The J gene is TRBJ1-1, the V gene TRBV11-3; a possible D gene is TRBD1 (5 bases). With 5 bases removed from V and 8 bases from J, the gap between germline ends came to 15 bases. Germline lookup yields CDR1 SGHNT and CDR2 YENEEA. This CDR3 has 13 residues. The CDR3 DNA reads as TGTGCCAGCAGCGTTGGGGGGAGGTCGGAAGCTTTCTTT. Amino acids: CASSVGGRSEAFF.